A selection of T cell receptor beta chains follows, all from one sample in a study of post-analysis software for immune sequencing data. TCRdb independently ran MiXCR on the PCR reads; one entry per CDR3 protein. This table has almost 700,000 distinct CDR3 sequences, 55% to 60% appearing once. The sample comprised blood. These receptors all stem from a girl aged 2 to 9 with multiple sclerosis. The CDR3 runs from the conserved cysteine through the conserved F or W. Fields, in order: D gene, J gene, V gene, clone size, CDR3 protein, CDR3 DNA. D genes are given only for firm matches. Not all rows give a size; the values are once, few, many and, for expanded clones, a class.

>TRBD1|TRBJ1-3|TRBV11-2|.
CASSFGDSHSGNTIYF
TGTGCCAGCAGCTTTGGGGACAGCCACTCTGGAAACACCATATATTTT
>.|TRBJ1-4|TRBV11-2|few
CASSRGGGINEKLFF
TGTGCCAGCAGCCGTGGGGGAGGGATTAATGAAAAACTGTTTTTT
>.|TRBJ2-3|TRBV9|once
CASSPDSIGSTQYF
TGTGCCAGCAGCCCAGACTCTATCGGAAGTACGCAGTATTTT
>TRBD1|TRBJ2-1|TRBV27|few
CASRAVRGTYNEQFF
TGTGCCAGCCGGGCGGTCAGGGGGACCTACAATGAGCAGTTCTTC
>.|TRBJ1-2|TRBV29-1|.
CSVETPRGRYGYTF
TGCAGCGTTGAAACCCCACGGGGGAGATATGGCTACACCTTC
>.|TRBJ2-1|TRBV5-1|.
CASSLPQTNEQFF
TGCGCCAGCAGCTTGCCCCAAACTAATGAGCAGTTCTTC
>.|TRBJ2-3|TRBV10-3|many
CAISEREESTDTQYF
TGTGCCATCAGTGAACGGGAAGAGAGCACAGATACGCAGTATTTT
>.|TRBJ1-1|TRBV12-3/TRBV12-4|.
CASRIQGVGTEAFF
TGTGCCAGCAGGATACAGGGTGTCGGCACTGAAGCTTTCTTT
>TRBD2|TRBJ2-3|TRBV20-1|.
CSASGGHFTSGGPEDTQYF
TGCAGTGCTAGTGGGGGACACTTTACTAGCGGGGGGCCGGAAGATACGCAGTATTTT
>.|TRBJ1-2|TRBV7-8|.
CASSLKAGIGYTF
TGTGCCAGCAGCTTAAAGGCAGGGATTGGCTACACCTTC
>TRBD1|TRBJ1-2|TRBV9|.
CASSADRTNYGYTF
TGTGCCAGCAGCGCGGACAGGACTAACTATGGCTACACCTTC
>TRBD1|TRBJ1-6|TRBV10-3|.
CAISDTLGTGYSPLHF
TGTGCCATCAGTGACACACTCGGGACAGGGTATTCACCCCTCCACTTT
>.|TRBJ1-2|TRBV30|.
CAWTVGGANYGYTF
TGTGCCTGGACCGTTGGGGGAGCCAACTATGGCTACACCTTC
>TRBD2|TRBJ2-5|TRBV10-3|.
CAISRTSGEETQYF
TGTGCCATCAGCCGGACTAGCGGGGAAGAGACCCAGTACTTC
>.|TRBJ2-1|TRBV4-3|.
CASSQDTEPYNEQFF
TGCGCCAGCAGCCAAGATACGGAACCGTACAATGAGCAGTTCTTC
>TRBD2|TRBJ2-5|TRBV12-3/TRBV12-4|.
CASSGTSEQETQYF
TGTGCCAGCTCCGGGACTAGCGAACAAGAGACCCAGTACTTC
>TRBD1|TRBJ1-1|TRBV12-3/TRBV12-4|.
CASSPYGQGAEAFF
TGTGCCAGCAGTCCCTACGGACAGGGGGCTGAAGCTTTCTTT
>.|TRBJ2-5|TRBV6-5|.
CASSPRAGKVEKTQYF
TGTGCCAGCAGTCCACGCGCAGGGAAGGTTGAGAAGACCCAGTACTTC
>.|TRBJ2-3|TRBV6-2/TRBV6-3|.
CAGGRTASSDTQYF
TGTGCCGGGGGACGGACAGCTTCGTCAGATACGCAGTATTTT
>.|TRBJ1-1|TRBV28|.
CASSSQGQPEAFF
TGTGCCAGCAGCTCTCAGGGGCAGCCTGAAGCTTTCTTT
>.|TRBJ2-1|TRBV7-3|.
CASSLTMAINEQFF
TGTGCCAGCAGCTTAACGATGGCTATAAATGAGCAGTTCTTC
>.|TRBJ2-5|TRBV29-1|few
CSGDNQETQYF
TGCAGCGGGGACAACCAAGAGACCCAGTACTTC
>.|TRBJ2-5|TRBV11-2|once
CASSRGPRGRETQYF
TGTGCCAGCAGCCGGGGGCCCCGGGGGAGGGAGACCCAGTACTTC
>TRBD2|TRBJ2-1|TRBV10-3|.
CAISPPGLAGGRNEQFF
TGTGCCATCAGCCCTCCGGGACTAGCGGGAGGGCGGAATGAGCAGTTCTTC
>TRBD1|TRBJ2-1|TRBV7-8|.
CASSPLGTDNYNEQFF
TGTGCCAGCAGCCCGTTAGGGACAGACAACTACAATGAGCAGTTCTTC
>.|TRBJ2-7|TRBV3-1|.
CASSQERDGVAPYEQYF
TGTGCCAGCAGCCAAGAACGAGACGGGGTCGCCCCTTACGAGCAGTACTTC
>.|TRBJ2-3|TRBV5-1|.
CASSPSWGGTQYF
TGCGCCAGCAGCCCCTCCTGGGGCGGTACGCAGTATTTT
>.|TRBJ2-7|TRBV15|few
CATANSGPGGYEQYF
TGTGCCACTGCAAATAGCGGACCAGGGGGCTACGAGCAGTACTTC
>TRBD2|TRBJ2-1|TRBV6-1|once
CASSEPGLAGFNEQFF
TGTGCCAGCAGTGAACCCGGACTAGCGGGGTTTAATGAGCAGTTCTTC
>.|TRBJ1-1|TRBV7-2|.
CASSVERNTEAFF
TGTGCCAGCAGCGTAGAACGGAACACTGAAGCTTTCTTT
>TRBD1|TRBJ2-5|TRBV18|few
CASSSGGMETQYF
TGTGCCAGCTCATCAGGGGGAATGGAGACCCAGTACTTC
>.|TRBJ2-1|TRBV5-1|.
CASSPGGALNNEQFF
TGCGCCAGCTCTCCAGGGGGGGCGCTTAACAATGAGCAGTTCTTC
>.|TRBJ1-1|TRBV29-1|.
CSVAGSNTEAFF
TGCAGCGTTGCTGGGTCTAATACTGAAGCTTTCTTT
>.|TRBJ1-1|TRBV6-4|few
CASGVGGHTEAFF
TGTGCCAGCGGCGTGGGGGGGCACACTGAAGCTTTCTTT
>TRBD2|TRBJ2-1|TRBV15|.
CAPPKGERERSYNEQFF
TGTGCCCCACCAAAGGGAGAGCGGGAGCGTTCCTACAATGAGCAGTTCTTC
>.|TRBJ2-5|TRBV7-9|.
CASNPRTLLFQETQYF
TGTGCCAGCAACCCGCGGACTCTCCTATTTCAAGAGACCCAGTACTTC
>.|TRBJ2-3|TRBV10-3|few
CAISEIRTGGTDTQYF
TGTGCCATCAGTGAGATAAGGACCGGGGGCACAGATACGCAGTATTTT
>.|TRBJ1-4|TRBV6-5|.
CASSYPTSGQEFF
TGTGCCAGCAGTTACCCAACCTCCGGCCAAGAGTTTTTT
>.|TRBJ2-3|TRBV2|few
CASSGPLTDTQYF
TGTGCCAGCAGTGGGCCCCTCACAGATACGCAGTATTTT
>TRBD1|TRBJ1-2|TRBV6-1|few
CASTRTGDKISGYTF
TGTGCCAGCACCCGGACAGGGGACAAGATTAGTGGCTACACCTTC
>.|TRBJ1-4|TRBV12-3/TRBV12-4|.
CASSPGAVGHEKLFF
TGTGCCAGCAGTCCAGGGGCAGTGGGTCACGAAAAACTGTTTTTT
>TRBD2|TRBJ2-5|TRBV5-5|few
CASSSLSGKGLKTQYF
TGTGCCAGCAGCTCCCTTAGCGGGAAGGGTTTGAAGACCCAGTACTTC
>TRBD2|TRBJ2-4|TRBV11-2|.
CASSLDLAGGPTNIQYF
TGTGCCAGCAGCTTAGATCTTGCGGGAGGGCCGACAAACATTCAGTACTTC
>.|TRBJ2-7|TRBV2|once
CASSEPTAYEQYF
TGTGCCAGCAGTGAACCGACAGCCTACGAGCAGTACTTC
>TRBD2|TRBJ2-1|TRBV11-2|.
CASSVGGDSYNEQFF
TGTGCCAGCAGCGTGGGGGGGGATTCCTACAATGAGCAGTTCTTC
>TRBD1|TRBJ2-7|TRBV2|few
CASSPDRDSYEQYF
TGTGCCAGCAGTCCGGACAGGGACTCCTACGAGCAGTACTTC
>TRBD2|TRBJ2-3|TRBV10-2|few
CASSGRGSSTDTQYF
TGCGCCAGCAGTGGGCGGGGGTCCTCCACAGATACGCAGTATTTT
>.|TRBJ2-6|TRBV5-5|.
CASSLTVGANVLTF
TGTGCCAGCAGCTTAACGGTGGGGGCCAACGTCCTGACTTTC
>.|TRBJ1-6|TRBV20-1|.
CSASQTDLYSPLHF
TGCAGTGCTAGTCAGACAGACCTTTATTCACCCCTCCACTTT
>.|TRBJ1-2|TRBV27|.
CASSFGGQHYGYTF
TGTGCCAGCAGTTTTGGAGGACAGCACTATGGCTACACCTTC
>.|TRBJ2-5|TRBV12-3/TRBV12-4|.
CASSSRDIEETQYF
TGTGCCAGCAGTTCCCGGGACATAGAAGAGACCCAGTACTTC
>.|TRBJ2-7|TRBV7-9|once
CASSSLRDTTYEQYF
TGTGCCAGCAGCTCACTCCGGGACACAACCTACGAGCAGTACTTC
>TRBD2|TRBJ2-1|TRBV12-3/TRBV12-4|.
CASSARTSRTYNEQFF
TGTGCCAGCAGTGCGCGGACTAGCAGGACTTACAATGAGCAGTTCTTC
>.|TRBJ2-7|TRBV11-2|few
CASSLGVVGITLGWSYEQYF
TGTGCCAGCAGCTTAGGGGTGGTCGGAATAACCCTCGGTTGGTCCTACGAGCAGTACTTC
>TRBD2|TRBJ2-7|TRBV29-1|few
CSAELGGTHEQYF
TGCAGCGCTGAGTTGGGAGGGACCCACGAGCAGTACTTC
>TRBD1|TRBJ2-7|TRBV7-9|few
CASSKTGDYEQYF
TGTGCCAGCAGCAAGACAGGGGACTACGAGCAGTACTTC
>TRBD2|TRBJ2-1|TRBV4-2|.
CASSQTGASGFYNEQFF
TGTGCCAGCAGCCAGACCGGGGCTAGCGGATTTTACAATGAGCAGTTCTTC
>TRBD2|TRBJ2-3|TRBV5-1|.
CASCLGLAGPSTDTQYF
TGCGCCAGCTGCCTCGGTCTAGCGGGGCCTAGCACAGATACGCAGTATTTT